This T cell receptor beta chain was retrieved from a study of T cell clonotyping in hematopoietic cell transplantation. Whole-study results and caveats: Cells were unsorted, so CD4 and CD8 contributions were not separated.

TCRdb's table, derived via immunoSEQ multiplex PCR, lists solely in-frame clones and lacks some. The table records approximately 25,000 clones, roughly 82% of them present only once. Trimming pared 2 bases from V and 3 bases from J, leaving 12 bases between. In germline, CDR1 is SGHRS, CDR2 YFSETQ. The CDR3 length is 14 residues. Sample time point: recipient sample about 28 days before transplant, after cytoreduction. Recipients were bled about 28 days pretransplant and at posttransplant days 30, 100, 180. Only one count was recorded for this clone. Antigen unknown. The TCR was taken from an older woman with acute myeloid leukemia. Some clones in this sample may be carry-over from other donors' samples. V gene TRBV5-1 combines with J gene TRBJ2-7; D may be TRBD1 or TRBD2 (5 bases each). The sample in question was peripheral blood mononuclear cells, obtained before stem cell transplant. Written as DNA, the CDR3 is TGCGCCAGCAGCTTCGGGACCGAATACTACGAGCAGTACTTC. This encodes CASSFGTEYYEQYF.